This T cell receptor beta chain came from a study of STAT5B mutations in CD4+ large granular lymphocyte leukemia. The assay was run at survey level. As handled by the study authors: A productive frequency of 2.59 x 10-5 was the lowest detectable. Sequenced by immunoSEQ multiplex PCR; TCRdb stores in-frame clones only, minus some. The V and J calls and the clone size are those of that table, but D and trimming were determined from the DNA. The repertoire has approximately 31,000 clones, around three quarters of them found once; the top ten carry roughly 2%. This clone was observed a handful of times. Germline CDR1 and CDR2: MNHEY and SVGAGI. The CDR3 totals 12 residues. V was clipped by 5 bases and J by 15 bases, with 17 bases between them.

The specimen was CD4+ T cells from blood buffy coats. The TCR was taken from a human donor in good health. The rearrangement links TRBV6-5 to TRBJ1-5; D possibly corresponds to TRBD1 (5 bases). CDR3 sequence reads: CASSKGGAQWHF. The CDR3 DNA reads as TGTGCCAGCAGTAAGGGAGGGGCTCAGTGGCATTTT.